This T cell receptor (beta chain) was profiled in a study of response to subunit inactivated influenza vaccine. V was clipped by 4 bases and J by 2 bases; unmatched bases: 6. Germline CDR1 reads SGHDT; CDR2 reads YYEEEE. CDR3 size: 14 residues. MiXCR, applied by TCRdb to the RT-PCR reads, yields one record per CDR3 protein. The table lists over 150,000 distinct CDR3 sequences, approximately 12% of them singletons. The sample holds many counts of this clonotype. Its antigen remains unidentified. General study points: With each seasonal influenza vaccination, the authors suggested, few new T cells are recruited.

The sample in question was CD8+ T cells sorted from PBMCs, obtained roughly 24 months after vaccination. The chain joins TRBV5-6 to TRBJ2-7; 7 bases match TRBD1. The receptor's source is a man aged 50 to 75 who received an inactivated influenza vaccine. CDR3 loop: CASSLRGSPYEQYF. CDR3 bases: TGTGCCAGCAGCCTCAGGGGGTCCCCCTACGAGCAGTACTTC.